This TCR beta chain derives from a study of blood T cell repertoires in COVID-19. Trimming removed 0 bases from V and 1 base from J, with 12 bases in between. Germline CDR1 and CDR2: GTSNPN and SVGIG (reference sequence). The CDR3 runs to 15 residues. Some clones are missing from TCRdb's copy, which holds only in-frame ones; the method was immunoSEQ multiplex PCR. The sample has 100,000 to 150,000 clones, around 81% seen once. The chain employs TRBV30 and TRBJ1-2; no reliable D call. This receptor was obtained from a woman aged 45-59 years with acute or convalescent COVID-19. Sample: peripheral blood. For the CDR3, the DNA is TGTGCCTGGAGTGTGGCGGCAGCAGTTAACTATGGCTACACCTTC. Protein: CAWSVAAAVNYGYTF. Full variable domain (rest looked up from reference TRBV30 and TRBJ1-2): SQTIHQWPATLVQPVGSPLSLECTVEGTSNPNLYWYRQAAGRGLQLLFYSVGIGQISSEVPQNLSASRPQDRQFILSSKKLLLSDSGFYLCAWSVAAAVNYGYTFGSGTRLTVV.